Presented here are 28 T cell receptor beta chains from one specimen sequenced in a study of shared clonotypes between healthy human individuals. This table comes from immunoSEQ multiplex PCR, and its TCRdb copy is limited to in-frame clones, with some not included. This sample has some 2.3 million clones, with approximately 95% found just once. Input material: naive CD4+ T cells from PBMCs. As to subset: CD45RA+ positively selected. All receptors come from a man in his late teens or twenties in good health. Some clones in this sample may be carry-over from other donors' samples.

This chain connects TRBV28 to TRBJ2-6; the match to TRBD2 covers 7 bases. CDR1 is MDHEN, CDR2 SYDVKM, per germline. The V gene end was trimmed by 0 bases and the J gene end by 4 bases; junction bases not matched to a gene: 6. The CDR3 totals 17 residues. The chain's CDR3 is CASSLWAGVSGANVLTF. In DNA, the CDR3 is TGTGCCAGCAGTTTATGGGCGGGGGTCTCCGGGGCCAACGTCCTGACTTTC.

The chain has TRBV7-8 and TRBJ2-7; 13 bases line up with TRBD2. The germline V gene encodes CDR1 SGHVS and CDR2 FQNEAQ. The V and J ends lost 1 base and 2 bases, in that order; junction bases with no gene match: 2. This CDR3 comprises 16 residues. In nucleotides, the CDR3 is TGTGCCAGCAGCTTAGTCGGGACTAGCGGGACCTACGAGCAGTACTTC. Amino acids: CASSLVGTSGTYEQYF.

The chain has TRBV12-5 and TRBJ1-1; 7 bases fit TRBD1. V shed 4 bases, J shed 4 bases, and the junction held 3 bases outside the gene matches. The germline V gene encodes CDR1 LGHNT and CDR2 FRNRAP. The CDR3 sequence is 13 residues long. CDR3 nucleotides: TGTGCTAGTGGTTACCAGGGGGGCACTGAAGCTTTCTTT. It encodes CASGYQGGTEAFF.

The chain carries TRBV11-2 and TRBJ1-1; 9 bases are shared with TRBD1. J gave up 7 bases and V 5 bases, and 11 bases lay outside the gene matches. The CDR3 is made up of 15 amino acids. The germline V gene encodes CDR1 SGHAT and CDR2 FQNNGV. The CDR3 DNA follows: TGTGCCAGCAGCACCTACAGGGGGCGTCTAGTTGAAGCTTTCTTT. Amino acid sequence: CASSTYRGRLVEAFF. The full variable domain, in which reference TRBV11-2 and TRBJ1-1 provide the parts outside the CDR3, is EAGVAQSPRYKIIEKRQSVAFWCNPISGHATLYWYQQILGQGPKLLIQFQNNGVVDDSQLPKDRFSAERLKGVDSTLKIQPAKLEDSAVYLCASSTYRGRLVEAFFGQGTRLTVV.

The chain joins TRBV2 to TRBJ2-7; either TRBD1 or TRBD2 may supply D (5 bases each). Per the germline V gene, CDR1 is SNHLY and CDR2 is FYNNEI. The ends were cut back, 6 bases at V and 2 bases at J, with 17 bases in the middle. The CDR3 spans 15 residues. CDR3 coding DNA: TGTGCCAGCAGCCGAGGGGTAACAGTGACCTACGAGCAGTACTTC. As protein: CASSRGVTVTYEQYF.

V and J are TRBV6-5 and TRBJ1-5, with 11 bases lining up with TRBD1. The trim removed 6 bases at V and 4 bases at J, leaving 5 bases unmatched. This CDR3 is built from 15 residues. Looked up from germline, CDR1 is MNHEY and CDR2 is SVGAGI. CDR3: CASSPDRGRNQPQHF. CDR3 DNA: TGTGCCAGCAGCCCGGACAGGGGGCGAAATCAGCCCCAGCATTTT.

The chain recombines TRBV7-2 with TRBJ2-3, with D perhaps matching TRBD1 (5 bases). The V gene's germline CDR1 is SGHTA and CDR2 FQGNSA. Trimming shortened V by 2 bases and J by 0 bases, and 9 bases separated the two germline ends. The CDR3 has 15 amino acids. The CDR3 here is CASSLLQGSTDTQYF. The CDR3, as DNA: TGTGCCAGCAGCTTACTGCAGGGTAGCACAGATACGCAGTATTTT.

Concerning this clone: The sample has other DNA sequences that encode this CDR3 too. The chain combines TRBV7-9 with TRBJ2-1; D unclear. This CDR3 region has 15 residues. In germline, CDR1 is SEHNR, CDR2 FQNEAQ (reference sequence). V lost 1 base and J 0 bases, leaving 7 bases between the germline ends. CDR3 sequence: CASSLVGSSYNEQFF. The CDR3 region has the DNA TGTGCCAGCAGCTTAGTGGGTAGCTCCTACAATGAGCAGTTCTTC.

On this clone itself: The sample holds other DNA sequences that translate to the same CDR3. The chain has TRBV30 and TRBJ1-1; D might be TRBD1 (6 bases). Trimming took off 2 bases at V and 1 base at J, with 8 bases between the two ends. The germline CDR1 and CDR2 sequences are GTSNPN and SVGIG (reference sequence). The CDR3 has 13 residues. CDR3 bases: TGTGCCTGGAGTAGCAGGGGGAACACTGAAGCTTTCTTT. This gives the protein CAWSSRGNTEAFF.

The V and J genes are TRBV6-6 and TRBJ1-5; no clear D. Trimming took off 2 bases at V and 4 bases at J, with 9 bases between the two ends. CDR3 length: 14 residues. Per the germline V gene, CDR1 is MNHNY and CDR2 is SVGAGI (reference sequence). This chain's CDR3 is CASSYGEGNQPQHF. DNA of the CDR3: TGTGCCAGCAGTTACGGGGAGGGTAATCAGCCCCAGCATTTT.

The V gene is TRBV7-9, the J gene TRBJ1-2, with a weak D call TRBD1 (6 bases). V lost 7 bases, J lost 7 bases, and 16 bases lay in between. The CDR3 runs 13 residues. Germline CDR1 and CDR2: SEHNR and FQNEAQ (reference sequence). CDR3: CASTRGDKPGYTF. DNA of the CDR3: TGTGCCAGCACCAGGGGAGATAAACCTGGCTACACCTTC.

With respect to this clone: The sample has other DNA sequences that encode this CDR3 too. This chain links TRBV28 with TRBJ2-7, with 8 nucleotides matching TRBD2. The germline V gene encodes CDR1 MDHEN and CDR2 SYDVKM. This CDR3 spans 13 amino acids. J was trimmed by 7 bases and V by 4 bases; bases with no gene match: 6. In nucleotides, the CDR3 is TGTGCCAGCAGTTCGGGAGGGCCCGGTGAGCAGTACTTC. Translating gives CASSSGGPGEQYF.

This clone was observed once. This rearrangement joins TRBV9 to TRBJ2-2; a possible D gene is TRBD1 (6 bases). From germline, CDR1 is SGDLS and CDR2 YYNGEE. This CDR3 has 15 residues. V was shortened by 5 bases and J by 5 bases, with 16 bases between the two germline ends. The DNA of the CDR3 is TGTGCCAGCAGAACGGGACAAAGCGGAACCGGGGAGCTGTTTTTT. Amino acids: CASRTGQSGTGELFF.

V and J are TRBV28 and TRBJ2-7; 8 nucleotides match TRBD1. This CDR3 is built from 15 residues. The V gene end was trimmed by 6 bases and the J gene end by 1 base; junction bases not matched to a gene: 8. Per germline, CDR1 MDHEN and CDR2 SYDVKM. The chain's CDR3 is CASRPTGAGSYEQYF. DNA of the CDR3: TGTGCCAGCAGACCGACAGGGGCAGGTTCCTACGAGCAGTACTTC.

CDR3 nucleotide sequence: TGTGCCACAGGGCCCGCTTATGGCTACACCTTC. Residues: CATGPAYGYTF. The chain couples TRBV28 to TRBJ1-2; maybe TRBD1 (5 bases). The CDR3 spans 11 residues. Germline loops: CDR1 MDHEN, CDR2 SYDVKM. Trimming took off 10 bases at V and 5 bases at J, with 11 bases between the two ends.

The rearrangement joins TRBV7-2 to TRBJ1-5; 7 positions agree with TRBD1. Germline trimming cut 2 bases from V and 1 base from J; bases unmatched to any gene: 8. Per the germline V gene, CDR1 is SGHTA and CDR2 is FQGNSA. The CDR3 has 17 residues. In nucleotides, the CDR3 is TGTGCCAGCAGCTTAAGGGCAGGGGGATTCAGCAATCAGCCCCAGCATTTT. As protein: CASSLRAGGFSNQPQHF.

The CDR3 DNA is TGCGCCACACGATGGGACCACACAGATACGCAGTATTTT. Translating it yields CATRWDHTDTQYF. The rearrangement uses TRBV10-2 and TRBJ2-3; D is tentatively TRBD1 or TRBD2 (5 bases each). CDR3 length: 13 amino acids. Germline CDR1 reads WSHSY; CDR2 reads SAAADI. V lost 10 bases, J lost 2 bases, and 13 bases lay in between.

The CDR3 loop reads CASSWGRSSSYTF. The CDR3 DNA reads TGTGCCAGCAGCTGGGGCAGATCCAGCAGCTACACCTTC. V gene TRBV11-2 combines with J gene TRBJ1-2, with a tentative D call TRBD1 (5 bases). Germline-derived CDR1 and CDR2 are SGHAT and FQNNGV. V lost 4 bases to trimming and J lost 9 bases, with 15 bases between them. There are 13 residues in the CDR3.

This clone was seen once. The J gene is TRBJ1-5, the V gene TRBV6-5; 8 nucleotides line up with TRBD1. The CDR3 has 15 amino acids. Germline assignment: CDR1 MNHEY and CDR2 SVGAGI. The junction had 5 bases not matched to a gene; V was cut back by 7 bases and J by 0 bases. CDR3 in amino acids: CASKGTGNSNQPQHF. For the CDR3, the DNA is TGTGCCAGCAAAGGGACAGGTAATAGCAATCAGCCCCAGCATTTT.

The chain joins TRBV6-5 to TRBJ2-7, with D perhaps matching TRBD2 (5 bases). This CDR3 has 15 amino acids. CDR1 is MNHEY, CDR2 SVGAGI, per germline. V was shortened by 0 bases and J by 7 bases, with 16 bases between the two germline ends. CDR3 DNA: TGTGCCAGCAGTTACTCGTCAACTAGTTGGACGGAGCAGTACTTC. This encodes CASSYSSTSWTEQYF.

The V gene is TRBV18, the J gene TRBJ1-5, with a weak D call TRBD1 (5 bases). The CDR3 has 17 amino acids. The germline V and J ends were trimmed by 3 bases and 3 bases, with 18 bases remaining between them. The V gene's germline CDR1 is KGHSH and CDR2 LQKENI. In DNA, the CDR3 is TGTGCCAGCTCACCTCCCGGTTCGACAGCCTCCAATCAGCCCCAGCATTTT. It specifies CASSPPGSTASNQPQHF.

CDR3 sequence: CASSFGGDTGELFF. CDR3 nucleotide sequence: TGTGCCAGCAGTTTCGGGGGGGACACCGGGGAGCTGTTTTTT. This rearrangement joins TRBV27 to TRBJ2-2, with TRBD2 identical over 8 bases. The V and J ends lost 3 bases and 3 bases, in that order; junction bases with no gene match: 0. Germline V gene sequence: CDR1 MNHEY, CDR2 SMNVEV (reference sequence). CDR3 length: 14 amino acids.

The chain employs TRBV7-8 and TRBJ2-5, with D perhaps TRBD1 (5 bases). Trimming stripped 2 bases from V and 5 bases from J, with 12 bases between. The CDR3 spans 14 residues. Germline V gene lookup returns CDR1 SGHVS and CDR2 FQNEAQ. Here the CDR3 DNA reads TGTGCCAGCAGCTTAAGTCAGGGCACGGAGACCCAGTACTTC. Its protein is CASSLSQGTETQYF.

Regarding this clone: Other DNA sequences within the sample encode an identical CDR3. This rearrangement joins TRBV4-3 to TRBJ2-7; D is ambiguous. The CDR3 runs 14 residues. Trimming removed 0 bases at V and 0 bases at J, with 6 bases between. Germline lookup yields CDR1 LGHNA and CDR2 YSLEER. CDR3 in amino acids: CASSQDPLSYEQYF. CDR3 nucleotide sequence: TGCGCCAGCAGCCAAGATCCTCTCTCCTACGAGCAGTACTTC.

CDR3 sequence reads: CASSSRGAPNTEAFF. Written as DNA, the CDR3 is TGTGCCAGCAGTTCCCGGGGGGCTCCGAACACTGAAGCTTTCTTT. The chain combines TRBV6-5 with TRBJ1-1; tentative D call: TRBD1 (6 bases). Germline CDR1 reads MNHEY; CDR2 reads SVGAGI. The CDR3 runs to 15 residues. Trimming took off 4 bases at V and 1 base at J, with 13 bases between the two ends.

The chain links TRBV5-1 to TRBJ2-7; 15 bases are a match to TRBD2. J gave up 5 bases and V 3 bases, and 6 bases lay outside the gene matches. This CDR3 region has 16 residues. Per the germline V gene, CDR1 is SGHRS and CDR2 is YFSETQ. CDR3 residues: CASSWTSGRVGHEQYF. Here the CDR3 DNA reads TGCGCCAGCAGCTGGACTAGCGGGAGGGTTGGCCACGAGCAGTACTTC.

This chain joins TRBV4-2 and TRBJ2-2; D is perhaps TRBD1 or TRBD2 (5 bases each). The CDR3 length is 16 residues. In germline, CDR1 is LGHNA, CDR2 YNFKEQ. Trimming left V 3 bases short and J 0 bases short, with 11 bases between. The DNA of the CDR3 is TGTGCCAGCAGCCAGGGGCGGGCCCCGAACACCGGGGAGCTGTTTTTT. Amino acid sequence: CASSQGRAPNTGELFF.

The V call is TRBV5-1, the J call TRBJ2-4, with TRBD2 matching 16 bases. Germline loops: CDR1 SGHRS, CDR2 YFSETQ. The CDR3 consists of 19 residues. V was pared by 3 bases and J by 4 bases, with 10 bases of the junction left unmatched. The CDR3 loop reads CASSSNLGLAGGSKNIQYF. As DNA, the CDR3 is TGCGCCAGCAGCTCCAACCTGGGACTAGCGGGAGGGTCAAAAAACATTCAGTACTTC.